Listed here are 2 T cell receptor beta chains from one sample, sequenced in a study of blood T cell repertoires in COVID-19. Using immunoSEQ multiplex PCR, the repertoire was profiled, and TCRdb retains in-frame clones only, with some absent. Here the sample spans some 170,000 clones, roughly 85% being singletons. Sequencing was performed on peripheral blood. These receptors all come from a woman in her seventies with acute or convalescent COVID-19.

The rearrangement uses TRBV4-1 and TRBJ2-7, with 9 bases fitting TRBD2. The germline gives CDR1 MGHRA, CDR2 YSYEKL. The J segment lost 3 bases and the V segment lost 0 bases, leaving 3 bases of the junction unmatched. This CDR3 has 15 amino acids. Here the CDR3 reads CASSQERTSDYEQYF. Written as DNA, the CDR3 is TGCGCCAGCAGCCAAGAGAGGACTAGCGACTACGAGCAGTACTTC.

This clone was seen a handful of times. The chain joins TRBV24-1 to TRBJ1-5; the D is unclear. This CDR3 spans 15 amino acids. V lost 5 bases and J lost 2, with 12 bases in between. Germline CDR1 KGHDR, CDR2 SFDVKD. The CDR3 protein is CATSASGSGNQPQHF. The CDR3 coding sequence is TGTGCCACCAGTGCTAGTGGGTCCGGCAATCAGCCCCAGCATTTT.